Shown below are 24 T cell receptor beta chains from a single sample sequenced in a study of T-cell reconstitution after alpha-beta-depleted transplantation in children. Unique molecular identifiers were built into the TCRbeta library. TCRdb itself ran the PCR reads through MiXCR, one entry per CDR3 protein. The profile shows around 490,000 distinct CDR3 sequences, about 10% of them singletons. The sample here was PBMCs, mostly from graft donor cells, taken 180 days after TCRalphabeta/CD19-depleted stem cell transplant. These receptors all stem from a female patient under 10 years old who had a stem cell transplant for aplastic anemia, so the T cells may come from the graft donor.

This clonotype came up a few times. V usage is TRBV20-1 and J usage is TRBJ1-5; 9 bases align to TRBD1. J lost 7 bases, V lost 2 bases, and 6 bases had no gene match. Germline CDR1 and CDR2: DFQATT and SNEGSKA (reference sequence). The CDR3 extends over 14 amino acids. The CDR3 DNA reads as TGCAGTGCTAGATGGACAGGGGAATTACAGCCCCAGCATTTT. Translation: CSARWTGELQPQHF.

V is TRBV28 and J is TRBJ2-5; 12 nucleotides match TRBD2. V gave up 6 bases and J gave up 4 bases; unmatched junction bases: 9. This CDR3 is 16 amino acids long. Germline V gene sequence: CDR1 MDHEN, CDR2 SYDVKM. CDR3 protein: CASRITPGLAGETQYF. The CDR3 DNA reads as TGTGCCAGCAGAATAACCCCGGGACTAGCGGGAGAGACCCAGTACTTC.

The chain links TRBV18 to TRBJ2-7; 8 bases are shared with TRBD1. CDR1 is KGHSH, CDR2 LQKENI, per germline. The CDR3 contains 13 residues. With V trimmed by 3 bases and J by 6 bases, 4 bases remained unmatched. The CDR3 loop is CASSPGQGSEQYV. The CDR3, as DNA: TGTGCCAGCTCACCCGGACAGGGATCCGAGCAGTACGTC.

The chain recombines TRBV19 with TRBJ1-4; no clear D. The CDR3 sequence is 17 residues long. CDR1 and CDR2 (germline): LNHDA, SQIVND (reference sequence). The germline V and J ends were trimmed by 6 bases and 10 bases, with 27 bases remaining between them. Here the CDR3 DNA reads TGTGCCAGTAGGAACCCCAAGACTAGCACAATTCGGCCAAAACTGTTTTTT. Amino acid sequence: CASRNPKTSTIRPKLFF.

This sequence joins TRBV7-2 and TRBJ2-5, with 9 bases fitting TRBD2. The length of the CDR3 is 16 residues. The V and J ends lost 5 bases and 5 bases, in that order; junction bases with no gene match: 12. The V gene's germline CDR1 is SGHTA and CDR2 FQGNSA. CDR3 sequence: CASSQGSLAGSETQYF. Written as DNA, the CDR3 is TGTGCCAGCAGCCAGGGGAGCCTAGCGGGAAGCGAGACCCAGTACTTC.

The chain has TRBV5-1 and TRBJ1-1; the D gene is possibly TRBD1 (5 bases). The CDR3 consists of 14 residues. The germline V gene has CDR1 SGHRS and CDR2 YFSETQ. The germline V and J ends were trimmed by 2 bases and 1 base, with 9 bases remaining between them. CDR3 in amino acids: CASSFWTWNTEAFF. The CDR3 region has the DNA TGCGCCAGCAGCTTCTGGACATGGAACACTGAAGCTTTCTTT.

In this sample, this clonotype turned up a few times. CDR3 region: CASSYFSGHRTDTQYF. The DNA for the CDR3 is TGTGCCAGCAGTTATTTCTCGGGACACCGCACAGATACGCAGTATTTT. J is TRBJ2-3 and V is TRBV6-9; D might be TRBD1 (6 bases). The CDR3 is 16 amino acids. The V gene's germline CDR1 is MNHGY and CDR2 SVAAGI. The ends were cut back, 1 base at V and 1 base at J, with 12 bases in the middle.

This chain connects TRBV27 to TRBJ1-5, with TRBD1 as a possible D gene (5 bases). Germline V CDR1 and CDR2: MNHEY, SMNVEV (reference sequence). The germline V and J ends were trimmed by 5 bases and 3 bases, with 17 bases remaining between them. The CDR3 spans 16 residues. The CDR3 sequence: CASSPLMVGANQPQHF. DNA of the CDR3: TGTGCCAGCAGTCCCCTTATGGTAGGGGCCAATCAGCCCCAGCATTTT.

The chain employs TRBV25-1 and TRBJ2-7, with D possibly being TRBD1 or TRBD2 (6 bases each). The CDR3 length is 18 residues. CDR1 and CDR2 (germline): MGHDK, SYGVNS. V was trimmed by 6 bases and J by 6 bases, leaving 30 bases between them. The CDR3 loop reads CASRPLEGRGPPGVEQYF. In DNA, the CDR3 is TGTGCCAGCAGGCCTCTGGAGGGCAGGGGCCCCCCGGGGGTCGAGCAGTACTTC.

The V call is TRBV7-9, the J call TRBJ2-3; a weak D match, TRBD1 (5 bases). CDR1 is SEHNR and CDR2 is FQNEAQ in the germline V gene (reference sequence). CDR3 length: 13 residues. Trimming stripped 5 bases from V and 2 bases from J, with 8 bases between. In DNA form, the CDR3 reads TGTGCCAGCAGCGTGACAGTCACAGATACGCAGTATTTT. This sequence encodes CASSVTVTDTQYF.

The V gene is TRBV28, the J gene TRBJ2-1; unclear D gene. Germline V CDR1 and CDR2: MDHEN, SYDVKM. The V end was cut by 7 bases, the J end by 8 bases, with 18 bases between. The CDR3 consists of 14 residues. The CDR3 here is CASTPGGMVDEQFF. CDR3 bases: TGTGCCAGCACCCCCGGCGGTATGGTTGATGAGCAGTTCTTC.

The J gene is TRBJ2-7, the V gene TRBV5-1, with D possibly being TRBD2 (6 bases). The CDR3 length is 16 residues. V was pared by 0 bases and J by 3 bases, with 16 bases between. Germline V lookup: CDR1 SGHRS, CDR2 YFSETQ. Here the CDR3 reads CASSLVLRDGGYEQYF. The CDR3 DNA sequence: TGCGCCAGCAGCTTGGTACTGCGGGATGGGGGCTACGAGCAGTACTTC.

This clonotype was seen more than once but under ten times. The chain has TRBV7-2 and TRBJ2-7; the match to TRBD2 covers 9 bases. The CDR3 extends over 15 amino acids. Trimming cost V 5 bases and J 0 bases; bases outside gene matches: 5. Germline values: CDR1 SGHTA, CDR2 FQGNSA. The CDR3 here is CASSTGLAHSYEQYF. The DNA for the CDR3 is TGTGCCAGCAGCACCGGACTAGCGCACTCCTACGAGCAGTACTTC.

Ten or more counts support this clonotype. The chain employs TRBV25-1 and TRBJ1-5; D is ambiguous. Trimming removed 6 bases from V and 4 bases from J, with 7 bases in between. Germline V gene data show CDR1 as MGHDK and CDR2 as SYGVNS. The CDR3 extends over 12 amino acids. The CDR3 DNA reads as TGTGCCAGCAGCGCGGGAAATCAGCCCCAGCATTTT. Translating gives CASSAGNQPQHF.

A remark on this clonotype: Possible read error: a much larger clone is one base away. The chain uses TRBV29-1 and TRBJ2-7, with D unclear. Germline V lookup: CDR1 SQVTM, CDR2 ANQGSEA. Between the trimmed V and J ends, which lost 1 base and 3 bases, there was a span of 16 bases. The CDR3 runs 15 residues. The CDR3 spells CSVEATWPVGYEQYF. CDR3 nucleotides: TGCAGCGTTGAAGCGACATGGCCGGTCGGCTACGAGCAGTACTTC.

This clonotype was picked up a small number of times. The J gene is TRBJ1-2, the V gene TRBV12-3 or TRBV12-4, with TRBD1 as a possible D gene (6 bases). Trimming took 5 bases from V and 6 from J, leaving 16 bases between them. The CDR3 covers 14 residues. CDR3 sequence: CASSRAGEPNGYTF. As DNA, the CDR3 is TGTGCCAGCAGTAGAGCAGGGGAACCGAATGGCTACACCTTC.

The chain combines TRBV12-3 or TRBV12-4 with TRBJ2-7; 9 bases are shared with TRBD1. V shed 6 bases, J shed 5 bases, and the junction held 8 bases outside the gene matches. The CDR3 is 14 residues long. The CDR3 DNA follows: TGTGCCAGCAGCTGGTGGGACAGGGACAACGAGCAGTACTTC. It yields the protein CASSWWDRDNEQYF.

The CDR3 is CATSDLATRGWDPEAFF. The CDR3 DNA reads TGTGCCACCAGTGACCTAGCGACCCGGGGGTGGGACCCTGAAGCTTTCTTT. The chain links TRBV24-1 to TRBJ1-1; D might be TRBD1 (5 bases). The CDR3 spans 17 residues. Trimming shortened V by 4 bases and J by 6 bases, and 23 bases separated the two germline ends. The V gene's germline CDR1 is KGHDR and CDR2 SFDVKD.

The chain carries TRBV7-2 and TRBJ1-1; tentatively, D is TRBD1 (5 bases). The CDR3 loop spans 16 amino acids. Germline V gene data show CDR1 as SGHTA and CDR2 as FQGNSA. Trimming removed 5 bases at V and 2 bases at J, with 18 bases between. CDR3 in DNA: TGTGCCAGCAGCCCAAGGGTTGGCAGGGCTAACACTGAAGCTTTCTTT. Translating it yields CASSPRVGRANTEAFF.

This clonotype has a handful of counts. The J gene is TRBJ1-3, the V gene TRBV2; possible D gene TRBD1, 6 bases. V lost 6 bases, J lost 2 bases, and 8 bases lay in between. The V gene's germline CDR1 is SNHLY and CDR2 FYNNEI. The CDR3 length is 13 residues. The CDR3, as DNA: TGTGCCAGCAGAACAGGGACTGGAAACACCATATATTTT. As protein: CASRTGTGNTIYF.

The rearrangement joins TRBV30 to TRBJ2-1; 10 bases align to TRBD1. This CDR3 comprises 15 residues. Germline loops: CDR1 GTSNPN, CDR2 SVGIG (reference sequence). The V segment lost 2 bases and the J segment 7 bases; nucleotides outside the gene matches: 8. As DNA, the CDR3 is TGTGCCTGGAGTCAAGACAGGGGGCGGATGAATGAGCAGTTCTTC. Encoded protein: CAWSQDRGRMNEQFF.

The table lists this clonotype with a few counts. The chain has TRBV28 and TRBJ1-2; the match to TRBD1 covers 10 bases. V gave up 5 bases and J gave up 3 bases; unmatched junction bases: 6. The CDR3 totals 15 residues. CDR1 and CDR2 from the germline V gene are MDHEN and SYDVKM. DNA for the CDR3: TGTGCCAGCAGTCAAGTTGGGACAGGGGACTATGGCTACACCTTC. It is translated as CASSQVGTGDYGYTF.

This clonotype turned up a few times. V is TRBV7-8 and J is TRBJ2-7; 10 bases agree with TRBD1. The CDR3 is 17 amino acids. The germline V gene has CDR1 SGHVS and CDR2 FQNEAQ. J lost 3 bases, V lost 5 bases, and 13 bases had no gene match. CDR3 nucleotides: TGTGCCAGCAGCCAATTCCGCGGGGGACAGGGGTTCTACGAGCAGTACGTC. This codes for CASSQFRGGQGFYEQYV.

This clonotype was picked up a small number of times. J is TRBJ2-2 and V is TRBV5-1; D gene uncertain. Germline V gives CDR1 SGHRS, CDR2 YFSETQ. With 1 base removed from V and 4 bases from J, the gap between germline ends came to 14 bases. The CDR3 runs to 16 residues. DNA of the CDR3: TGCGCCAGCAGCTTGACCCCCGGAGACACCACCGGGGAGCTGTTTTTT. Protein sequence: CASSLTPGDTTGELFF.